The clone carrying this T cell receptor (beta chain) has a handful of counts. Antigen: not known. This CDR3 spans 16 amino acids. The V gene end was trimmed by 0 bases and the J gene end by 1 base; junction bases not matched to a gene: 4. Germline V CDR1 and CDR2: SGHTA, FQGNSA. This entry belongs to a study of CD8+CD57+ T cells in acquired aplastic anemia. On the study more broadly: Recorded DNA amounts for sorted CD4+ and CD8+ cells had an average of 3.2 ug. General observations from the study: Almost 30 CD8+ CDR3 sequences occurred in both the patients and the controls. Between patients and controls, CD8+ Simpson's diversity did not vary significantly.

Profiles of TCR beta VDJ and CDR3 were generated from a genomic DNA template. TCRdb processed the reads anew with MiXCR; each CDR3 protein has one entry. The sample consists of fewer than 250,000 distinct CDR3 sequences, roughly half of them appearing once. The chain joins TRBV7-2 to TRBJ2-3, with 7 bases lining up with TRBD1. The sequenced sample was sorted CD4+, CD8+, or CD8+CD57+ T cells (not recorded which) from PBMCs. This TCR came from a human donor in good health, serving as a control. Here the CDR3 reads CASSLAAQGGTDTQYF. CDR3 in DNA: TGTGCCAGCAGCTTAGCCGCCCAGGGGGGCACAGATACGCAGTATTTT.